A selection of T cell receptor beta chains follows, all from one sample in a study of blood T cell repertoires in COVID-19. Sequenced by immunoSEQ multiplex PCR; TCRdb stores in-frame clones only, minus some. The sample lists 210,000 or so clones; roughly 90% were seen once. The sequencing input was peripheral blood. These receptors all come from a woman aged 45 to 65 with acute or convalescent COVID-19. CDR3s include the opening cysteine and the closing phenylalanine or tryptophan. A D gene is named only where the DNA matches it firmly. Clone size, where shown, is once, few, many, or a class for clones that have expanded.

>TRBJ2-7|NA|TRBV4-3|TRBD1
CASSYGTVYEQYF
TGCGCCAGCAGCTACGGGACAGTCTACGAGCAGTACTTC
>TRBJ2-7|NA|TRBV12-2|NA
CASRLGSGQAYEQYF
TGTGCAAGTCGCTTAGGGAGCGGGCAGGCCTACGAGCAGTACTTC
>TRBJ2-3|NA|TRBV24-1|NA
CATSIPGPSTDTQYF
TGTGCCACCAGTATTCCAGGGCCTAGCACAGATACGCAGTATTTT
>TRBJ2-3|NA|TRBV7-2|TRBD2
CASSLGTSGGASWYF
TGTGCCAGCAGCTTGGGGACTAGCGGGGGGGCCAGTTGGTATTTT
>TRBJ2-1|NA|TRBV6-2/TRBV6-3|NA
CASSYSTGKQFF
TGTGCCAGCAGTTACTCGACTGGAAAGCAGTTCTTC
>TRBJ1-4|NA|TRBV5-6|NA
CASSSKTGSTNEKLFF
TGTGCCAGCAGCTCCAAAACGGGGTCAACTAATGAAAAACTGTTTTTT
>TRBJ1-2|NA|TRBV6-1|TRBD1
CASSEGTGVGYTF
TGTGCCAGCAGTGAAGGGACAGGGGTTGGCTACACCTTC
>TRBJ2-5|NA|TRBV19|NA
CASSMGAGETQYF
TGTGCCAGTAGTATGGGAGCTGGGGAGACCCAGTACTTC
>TRBJ2-7|once|TRBV14|NA
CASSPLASRTYEQYF
TGTGCCAGCAGCCCCCTGGCTAGCAGAACCTACGAGCAGTACTTC
>TRBJ2-7|NA|TRBV4-3|TRBD1
CASSLGTGGFYEQYF
TGCGCCAGCAGCCTTGGGACAGGGGGCTTCTACGAGCAGTACTTC
>TRBJ2-2|NA|TRBV5-1|NA
CASSWLVTGELFF
TGCGCCAGCAGCTGGCTCGTCACCGGGGAGCTGTTTTTT
>TRBJ1-5|NA|TRBV6-5|NA
CASSFDRAGPQHF
TGTGCCAGCAGTTTCGACCGTGCGGGGCCCCAGCATTTT
>TRBJ1-1|NA|TRBV3-1/TRBV3-2|NA
CASSQDGGETEAFF
TGTGCCAGCAGCCAAGATGGCGGGGAAACTGAAGCTTTCTTT
>TRBJ1-6|NA|TRBV13|TRBD1
CASTLTGTGNSPLHF
TGTGCCAGCACCCTAACCGGGACAGGCAATTCACCCCTCCACTTT
>TRBJ1-3|NA|TRBV19|TRBD1
CASSMTGEPGNTIYF
TGTGCCAGTAGTATGACAGGGGAACCTGGAAACACCATATATTTT
>TRBJ1-2|NA|TRBV6-5|NA
CASSYRKDGQRYGYTF
TGTGCCAGCAGTTACCGGAAAGACGGCCAGAGGTATGGCTACACCTTC
>TRBJ2-3|NA|TRBV23-1|NA
CASSLDPRGGTQYF
TGCGCCAGCAGTTTAGATCCAAGGGGCGGTACGCAGTATTTT
>TRBJ1-2|NA|TRBV9|NA
CASSAGVVLRFGYTF
TGTGCCAGCAGCGCTGGAGTGGTCCTCCGGTTTGGCTACACCTTC
>TRBJ1-1|NA|TRBV6-5|NA
CASTPGGAGTEAFF
TGTGCCAGCACCCCTGGGGGGGCTGGCACTGAAGCTTTCTTT
>TRBJ1-2|NA|TRBV7-2|NA
CASGLGQLDGYTF
TGTGCCAGCGGCTTAGGGCAGTTGGATGGCTACACCTTC
>TRBJ1-3|once|TRBV7-2|NA
CASSLLSSGNTIYF
TGTGCCAGCAGCTTACTCAGCTCTGGAAACACCATATATTTT
>TRBJ1-3|NA|TRBV6-5|TRBD1
CASTGQLSGNTIYF
TGTGCCAGTACGGGACAGCTCTCTGGAAACACCATATATTTT
>TRBJ2-1|NA|TRBV19|TRBD1
CASSRDRDAYNEQFF
TGTGCCAGTAGTCGGGACAGGGACGCCTACAATGAGCAGTTCTTC
>TRBJ1-2|NA|TRBV11-2|TRBD1
CASSWTGYVDGYTF
TGTGCCAGCAGCTGGACAGGGTATGTCGATGGCTACACCTTC
>TRBJ1-1|NA|TRBV29-1|TRBD1
CSVVPGGVTEAFF
TGCAGCGTTGTCCCAGGGGGCGTCACTGAAGCTTTCTTT
>TRBJ2-7|NA|TRBV3-1/TRBV3-2|NA
CASSQKGTGVSEQYF
TGTGCCAGCAGCCAAAAGGGGACGGGAGTATCCGAGCAGTACTTC
>TRBJ1-4|NA|TRBV11-3|TRBD1
CASSFGQGAGSATNEKLFF
TGTGCCAGCAGCTTCGGACAGGGGGCTGGCAGTGCAACTAATGAAAAACTGTTTTTT
>TRBJ1-2|NA|TRBV21-1|NA
CASRLDSSNYGYTF
TGTGCCAGCAGGTTGGACAGTTCTAACTATGGCTACACCTTC
>TRBJ1-4|NA|TRBV27|NA
CASSGRSGTTNEKLFF
TGTGCCAGCAGTGGTCGTTCGGGGACTACTAATGAAAAACTGTTTTTT
>TRBJ1-2|NA|TRBV30|TRBD1
CAWKLGDRANYGYTF
TGTGCCTGGAAATTGGGGGACAGGGCGAACTATGGCTACACCTTC
>TRBJ1-5|NA|TRBV19|TRBD1
CASSIPRQGVGQPQHF
TGTGCCAGTAGTATCCCCCGACAGGGGGTTGGTCAGCCCCAGCATTTT
>TRBJ1-6|few|TRBV19|NA
CASTRLRDNNSPLHF
TGTGCCAGTACCCGGCTCCGGGACAATAATTCACCCCTCCACTTT
>TRBJ2-2|NA|TRBV19|TRBD1
CASSRGGRGTGELFF
TGTGCCAGTAGCCGAGGGGGCCGGGGCACCGGGGAGCTGTTTTTT
>TRBJ1-2|NA|TRBV21-1|NA
CASSKASFRDRGWHGYTF
TGTGCCAGCAGCAAAGCCAGCTTCCGGGACAGGGGGTGGCATGGCTACACCTTC
>TRBJ2-1|NA|TRBV10-3|TRBD2
CAISELRLAHNEQFF
TGTGCCATCAGTGAACTTAGACTAGCGCACAATGAGCAGTTCTTC
>TRBJ2-3|NA|TRBV2|TRBD2
CASSVGPSGGPDTQYF
TGTGCCAGCAGTGTCGGGCCTAGCGGGGGGCCAGATACGCAGTATTTT
>TRBJ2-5|NA|TRBV18|NA
CASSRTGIRETQYF
TGTGCCAGCTCGAGAACAGGGATTAGGGAGACCCAGTACTTC
>TRBJ1-6|NA|TRBV30|TRBD1
CACQGETYNSPLHF
TGTGCCTGCCAGGGGGAAACCTATAATTCACCCCTCCACTTT
>TRBJ2-5|NA|TRBV3-1/TRBV3-2|TRBD2
CASSQASGGGQTQYF
TGTGCCAGCAGCCAAGCTAGCGGGGGGGGACAGACCCAGTACTTC
>TRBJ1-2|few|TRBV24-1|NA
CATRAGDFWHGYTF
TGTGCCACCAGGGCAGGTGATTTCTGGCATGGCTACACCTTC
>TRBJ2-5|NA|TRBV5-8|NA
CASNRPGTQYF
TGTGCCAGCAACCGTCCGGGGACCCAGTACTTC
>TRBJ2-3|NA|TRBV6-5|TRBD2
CASSSFRLAGGDTQYF
TGTGCCAGCAGTTCCTTCCGACTAGCGGGAGGTGATACGCAGTATTTT
>TRBJ1-1|NA|TRBV6-5|TRBD1
CASSYYGTGLKAEAFF
TGTGCCAGCAGTTACTACGGGACAGGGCTAAAGGCTGAAGCTTTCTTT
>TRBJ2-7|few|TRBV7-2|TRBD2
CASSFTSGREREQYF
TGTGCCAGCAGCTTCACTAGCGGGAGAGAACGCGAGCAGTACTTC
>TRBJ2-4|NA|TRBV6-5|NA
CASRTRDIQYF
TGTGCCAGCAGAACCAGGGACATACAGTACTTC
>TRBJ1-2|NA|TRBV7-2|NA
CASSLEYAGRDYGYTF
TGTGCCAGCAGCTTAGAATACGCAGGGAGGGACTATGGCTACACCTTC
>TRBJ1-2|NA|TRBV19|NA
CASSIRIWTNYGYTF
TGTGCCAGTAGTATCAGGATTTGGACTAACTATGGCTACACCTTC
>TRBJ2-2|NA|TRBV6-2/TRBV6-3|TRBD2
CASSISPGLAAVRHTGELFF
TGTGCCAGCAGTATTAGTCCGGGACTAGCGGCGGTCCGCCACACCGGGGAGCTGTTTTTT